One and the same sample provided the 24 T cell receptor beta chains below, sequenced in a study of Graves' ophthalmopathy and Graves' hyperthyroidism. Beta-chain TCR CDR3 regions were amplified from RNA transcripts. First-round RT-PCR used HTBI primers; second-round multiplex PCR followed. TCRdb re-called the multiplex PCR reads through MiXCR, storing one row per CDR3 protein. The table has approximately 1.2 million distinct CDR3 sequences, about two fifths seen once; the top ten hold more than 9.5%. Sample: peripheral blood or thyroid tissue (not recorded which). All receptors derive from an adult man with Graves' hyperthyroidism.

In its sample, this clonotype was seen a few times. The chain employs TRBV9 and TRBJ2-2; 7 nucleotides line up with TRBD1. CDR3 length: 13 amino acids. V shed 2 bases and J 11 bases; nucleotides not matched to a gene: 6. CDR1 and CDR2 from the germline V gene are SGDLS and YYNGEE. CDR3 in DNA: TGTGCCAGCAGCGTGACAGGGTCGGGTGAGCTGTTTTTT. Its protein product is CASSVTGSGELFF.

CDR3 in amino acids: CAWKEQTYEQYF. The CDR3 DNA reads as TGTGCCTGGAAGGAACAGACTTACGAGCAGTACTTC. The rearrangement links TRBV30 to TRBJ2-7; D unresolved. The length of the CDR3 is 12 residues. V lost 4 bases and J lost 4, with 11 bases in between. Looked up from germline, CDR1 is GTSNPN and CDR2 is SVGIG (reference sequence).

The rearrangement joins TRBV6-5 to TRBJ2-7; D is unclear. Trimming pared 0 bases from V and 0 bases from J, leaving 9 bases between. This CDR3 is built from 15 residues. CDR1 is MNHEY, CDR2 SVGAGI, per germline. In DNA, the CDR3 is TGTGCCAGCAGTTACTCAGCTTTTAGCTCCTACGAGCAGTACTTC. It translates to CASSYSAFSSYEQYF.

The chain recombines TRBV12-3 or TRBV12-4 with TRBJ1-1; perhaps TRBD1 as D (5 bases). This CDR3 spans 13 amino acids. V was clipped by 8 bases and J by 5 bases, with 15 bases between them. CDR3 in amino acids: CASGWAGRTEAFF. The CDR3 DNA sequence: TGTGCCAGCGGCTGGGCAGGGAGGACTGAAGCTTTCTTT.

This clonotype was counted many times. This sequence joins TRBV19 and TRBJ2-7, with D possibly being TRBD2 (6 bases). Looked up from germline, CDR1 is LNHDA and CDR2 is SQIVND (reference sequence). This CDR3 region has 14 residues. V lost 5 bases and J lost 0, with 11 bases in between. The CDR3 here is CASSRGYHSYEQYF. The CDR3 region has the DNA TGTGCCAGTAGTCGGGGGTACCACTCCTACGAGCAGTACTTC.

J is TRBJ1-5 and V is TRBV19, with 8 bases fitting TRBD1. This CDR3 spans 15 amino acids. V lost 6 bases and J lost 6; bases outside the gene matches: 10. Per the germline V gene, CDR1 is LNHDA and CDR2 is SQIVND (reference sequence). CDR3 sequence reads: CASRNTSRGRQPQHF. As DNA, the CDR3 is TGTGCCAGTAGAAACACATCCAGGGGGCGTCAGCCCCAGCATTTT.

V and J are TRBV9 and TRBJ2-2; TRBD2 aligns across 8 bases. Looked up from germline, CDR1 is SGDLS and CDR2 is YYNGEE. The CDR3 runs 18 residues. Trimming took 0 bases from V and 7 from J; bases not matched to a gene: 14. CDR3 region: CASSVAAIGGRKFGELFF. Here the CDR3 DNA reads TGTGCCAGCAGCGTAGCGGCCATTGGCGGGAGGAAGTTCGGGGAGCTGTTTTTT.

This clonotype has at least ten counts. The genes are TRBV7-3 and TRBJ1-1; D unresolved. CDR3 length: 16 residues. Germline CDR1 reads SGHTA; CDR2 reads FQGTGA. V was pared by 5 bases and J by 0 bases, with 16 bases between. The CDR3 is CASSINGPIMNTEAFF. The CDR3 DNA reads TGTGCCAGCAGCATAAACGGACCTATTATGAACACTGAAGCTTTCTTT.

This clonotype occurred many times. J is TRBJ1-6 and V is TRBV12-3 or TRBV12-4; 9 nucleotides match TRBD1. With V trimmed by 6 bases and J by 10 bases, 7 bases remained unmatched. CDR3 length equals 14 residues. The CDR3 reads CASSSDRGASPLHF. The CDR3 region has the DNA TGTGCCAGCAGCTCGGACAGGGGTGCATCACCCCTCCACTTT.

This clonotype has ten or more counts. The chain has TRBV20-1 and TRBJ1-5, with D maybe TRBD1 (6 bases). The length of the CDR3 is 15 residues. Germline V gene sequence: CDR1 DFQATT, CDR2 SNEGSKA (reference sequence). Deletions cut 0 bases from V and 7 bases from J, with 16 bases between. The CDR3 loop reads CSARDDRSPVQPQHF. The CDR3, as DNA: TGCAGTGCTAGAGATGACAGGTCACCCGTCCAGCCCCAGCATTTT.

CDR3 coding DNA: TGTGCCAGCAGTTACCCTACCGTAGTACGACTAGTCTCCTACGAGCAGTACTTC. Encoded protein: CASSYPTVVRLVSYEQYF. The genes are TRBV6-5 and TRBJ2-7; weak D call: TRBD2 (6 bases). Germline V gene lookup returns CDR1 MNHEY and CDR2 SVGAGI. Trimming cost V 2 bases and J 0 bases, with 20 bases left between them. The length of the CDR3 is 18 residues.

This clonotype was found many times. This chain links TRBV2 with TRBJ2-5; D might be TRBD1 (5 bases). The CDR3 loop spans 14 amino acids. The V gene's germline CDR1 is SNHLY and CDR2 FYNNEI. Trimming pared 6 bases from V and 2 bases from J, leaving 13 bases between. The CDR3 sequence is CASSERGRQETQYF. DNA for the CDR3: TGTGCCAGCAGCGAAAGGGGCAGGCAAGAGACCCAGTACTTC.

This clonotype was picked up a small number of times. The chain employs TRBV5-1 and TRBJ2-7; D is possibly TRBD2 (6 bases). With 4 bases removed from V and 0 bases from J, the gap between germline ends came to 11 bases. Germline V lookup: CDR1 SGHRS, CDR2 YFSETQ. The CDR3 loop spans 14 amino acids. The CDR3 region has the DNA TGCGCCAGCAGCGGCGGGGAGTTCTCCTACGAGCAGTACTTC. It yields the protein CASSGGEFSYEQYF.

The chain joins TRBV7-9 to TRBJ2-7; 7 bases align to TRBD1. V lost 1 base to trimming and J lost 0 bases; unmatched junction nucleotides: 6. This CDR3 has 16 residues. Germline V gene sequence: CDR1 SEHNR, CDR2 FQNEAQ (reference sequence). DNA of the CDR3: TGTGCCAGCAGCTTAGGCGGACAGGCGAGCTCCTACGAGCAGTACTTC. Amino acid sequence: CASSLGGQASSYEQYF.

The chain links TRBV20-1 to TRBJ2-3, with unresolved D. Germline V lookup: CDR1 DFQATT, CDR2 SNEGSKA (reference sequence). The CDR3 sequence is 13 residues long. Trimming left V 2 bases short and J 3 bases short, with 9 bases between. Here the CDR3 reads CSARSGSTDTQYF. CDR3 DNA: TGCAGTGCTAGATCCGGGTCTACAGATACGCAGTATTTT.

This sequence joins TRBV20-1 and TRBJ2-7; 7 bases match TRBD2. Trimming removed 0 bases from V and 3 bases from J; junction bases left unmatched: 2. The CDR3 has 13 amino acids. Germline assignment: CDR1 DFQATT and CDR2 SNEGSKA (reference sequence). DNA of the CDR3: TGCAGTGCTAGAGATGGGGGGGTCTACGAGCAGTACTTC. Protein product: CSARDGGVYEQYF.

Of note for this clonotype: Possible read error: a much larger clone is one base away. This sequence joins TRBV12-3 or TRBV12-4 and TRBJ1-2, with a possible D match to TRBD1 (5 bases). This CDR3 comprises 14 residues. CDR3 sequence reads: CASGPGPPFYDYTF. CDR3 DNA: TGTGCCAGCGGCCCGGGGCCGCCTTTCTATGACTACACCTTC.

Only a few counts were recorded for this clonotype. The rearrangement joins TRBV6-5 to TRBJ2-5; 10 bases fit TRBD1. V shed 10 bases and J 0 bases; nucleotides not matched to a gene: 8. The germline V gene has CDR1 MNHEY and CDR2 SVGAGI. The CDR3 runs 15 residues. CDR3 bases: TGTGCCACCAAGGGACAGGGGTGGAACCAAGAGACCCAGTACTTC. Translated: CATKGQGWNQETQYF.

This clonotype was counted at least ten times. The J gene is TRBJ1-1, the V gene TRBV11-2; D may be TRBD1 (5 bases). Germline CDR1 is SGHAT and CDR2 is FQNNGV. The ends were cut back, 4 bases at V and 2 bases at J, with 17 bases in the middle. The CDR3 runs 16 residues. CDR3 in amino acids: CASSSLQGGINTEAFF. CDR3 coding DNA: TGTGCCAGCAGCTCTTTGCAGGGTGGGATCAACACTGAAGCTTTCTTT.

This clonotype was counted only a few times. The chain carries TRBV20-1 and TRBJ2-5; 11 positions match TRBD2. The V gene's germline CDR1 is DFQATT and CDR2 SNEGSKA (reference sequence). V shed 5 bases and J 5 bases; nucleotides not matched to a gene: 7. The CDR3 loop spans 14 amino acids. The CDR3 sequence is CSAPTSGSGETQYF. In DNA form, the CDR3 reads TGCAGTGCTCCTACTAGCGGGAGCGGGGAGACCCAGTACTTC.

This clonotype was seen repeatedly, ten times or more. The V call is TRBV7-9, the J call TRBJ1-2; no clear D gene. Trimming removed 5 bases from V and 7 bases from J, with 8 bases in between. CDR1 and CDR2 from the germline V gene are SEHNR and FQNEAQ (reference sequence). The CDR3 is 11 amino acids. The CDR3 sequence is CASSALLGYTF. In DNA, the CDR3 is TGTGCCAGCAGCGCACTCCTTGGCTACACCTTC.

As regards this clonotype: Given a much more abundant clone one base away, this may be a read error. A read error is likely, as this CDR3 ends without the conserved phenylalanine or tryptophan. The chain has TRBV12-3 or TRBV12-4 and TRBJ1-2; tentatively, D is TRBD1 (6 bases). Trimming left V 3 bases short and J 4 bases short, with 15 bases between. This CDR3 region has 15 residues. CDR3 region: CASSFDRRRIYGYTV. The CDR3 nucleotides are TGTGCCAGCAGTTTCGACAGGAGAAGAATCTATGGCTACACCGTC.

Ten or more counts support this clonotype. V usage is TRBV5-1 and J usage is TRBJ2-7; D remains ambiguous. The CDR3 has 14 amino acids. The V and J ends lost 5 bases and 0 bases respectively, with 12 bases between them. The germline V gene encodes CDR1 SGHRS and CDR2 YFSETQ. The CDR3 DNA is TGCGCCAGCAGTCGACACTCTCACTCCTACGAGCAGTACTTC. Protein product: CASSRHSHSYEQYF.

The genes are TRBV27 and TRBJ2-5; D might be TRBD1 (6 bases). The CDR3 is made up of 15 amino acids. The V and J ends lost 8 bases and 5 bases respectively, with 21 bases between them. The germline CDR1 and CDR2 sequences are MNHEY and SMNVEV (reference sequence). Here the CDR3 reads CASRRDRSWRETQYF. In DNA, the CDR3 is TGTGCCAGCCGACGCGACAGGTCCTGGCGGGAGACCCAGTACTTC.